What follows is one T cell receptor beta chain and its context. Its antigen is undetermined. Between the trimmed V and J ends, which lost 2 bases and 6 bases, there was a span of 7 bases. Germline V lookup: CDR1 SEHNR, CDR2 FQNEAQ (reference sequence). The CDR3 extends over 12 amino acids. These data come from a study of OX40 agonist ivuxolimab in advanced cancers. Whole-study context: People in dose escalation had one of these cancers: hepatocellular carcinoma, melanoma, renal cell or head and neck cancer. Eligibility admitted prior anti-PD-1, anti-PD-L1 or anti-CTLA-4 therapy; 35% to 40% had some.

Study-wide results and caveats: Within 6 weeks, CD4+ and CD8+ blood T cells expanded clonally at 0.1 to 3.0 mg/kg.

The assay was immunoSEQ multiplex PCR, and TCRdb's table has in-frame clones only and misses some. The sample yields about 73,000 clones, 85% seen once. The sample consisted of CD4+ or CD8+ T cells sorted from blood, taken in a trial of the OX40 agonist ivuxolimab. The chain recombines TRBV7-9 with TRBJ1-2; no reliable D call. The clonotype was recovered from an adult with an advanced solid tumor such as melanoma, head and neck, liver or kidney cancer. CDR3 DNA: TGTGCCAGCAGCTTAACGGGAAATGGCTACACCTTC. Its protein product is CASSLTGNGYTF.